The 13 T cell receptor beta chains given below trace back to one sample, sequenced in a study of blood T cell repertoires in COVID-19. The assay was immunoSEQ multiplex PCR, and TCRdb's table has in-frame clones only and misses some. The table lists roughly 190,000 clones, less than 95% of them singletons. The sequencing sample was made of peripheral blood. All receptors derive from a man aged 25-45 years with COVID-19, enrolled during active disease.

The CDR3 DNA sequence: TGTGCCAGTCGGACTGCAACTAATGAAAAACTGTTTTTT. It specifies CASRTATNEKLFF. The rearrangement joins TRBV6-5 to TRBJ1-4; D ambiguous. Germline V gives CDR1 MNHEY, CDR2 SVGAGI. The CDR3 runs 13 residues. With 9 bases removed from V and 0 bases from J, the gap between germline ends came to 8 bases.

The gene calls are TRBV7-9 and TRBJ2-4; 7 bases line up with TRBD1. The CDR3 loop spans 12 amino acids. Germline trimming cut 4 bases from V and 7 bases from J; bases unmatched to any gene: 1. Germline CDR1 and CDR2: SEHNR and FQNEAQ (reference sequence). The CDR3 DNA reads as TGTGCCAGCAGCTCGACAGGGAACATTCAGTACTTC. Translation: CASSSTGNIQYF.

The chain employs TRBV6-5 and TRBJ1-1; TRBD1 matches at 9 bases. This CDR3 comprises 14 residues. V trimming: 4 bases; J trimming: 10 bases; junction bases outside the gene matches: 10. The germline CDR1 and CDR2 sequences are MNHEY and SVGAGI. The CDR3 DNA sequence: TGTGCCAGCAGTTCGTCCCGGGACAGGGTAGCAGCTTTCTTT. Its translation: CASSSSRDRVAAFF.

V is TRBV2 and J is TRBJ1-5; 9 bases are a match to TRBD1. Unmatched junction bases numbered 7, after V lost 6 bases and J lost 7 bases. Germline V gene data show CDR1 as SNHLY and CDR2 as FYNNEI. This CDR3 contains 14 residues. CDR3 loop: CASRLDRGGQPQHF. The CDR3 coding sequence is TGTGCCAGCAGACTAGACAGGGGGGGCCAGCCCCAGCATTTT.

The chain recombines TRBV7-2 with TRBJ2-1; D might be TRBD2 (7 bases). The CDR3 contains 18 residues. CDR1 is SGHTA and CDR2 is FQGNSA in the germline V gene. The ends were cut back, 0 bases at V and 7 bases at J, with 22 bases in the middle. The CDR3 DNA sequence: TGTGCCAGCAGCTTAGCCTCCCGCGGGGGCCCCTTGTGGAATGAGCAGTTCTTC. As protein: CASSLASRGGPLWNEQFF.

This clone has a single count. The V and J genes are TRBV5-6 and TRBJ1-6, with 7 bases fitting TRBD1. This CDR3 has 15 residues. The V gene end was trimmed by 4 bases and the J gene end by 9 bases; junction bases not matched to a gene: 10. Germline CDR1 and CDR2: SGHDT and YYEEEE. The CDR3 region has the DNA TGTGCCAGCAGCGTATCGACAGGGTCGGGTTCACCCCTCCACTTT. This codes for CASSVSTGSGSPLHF.

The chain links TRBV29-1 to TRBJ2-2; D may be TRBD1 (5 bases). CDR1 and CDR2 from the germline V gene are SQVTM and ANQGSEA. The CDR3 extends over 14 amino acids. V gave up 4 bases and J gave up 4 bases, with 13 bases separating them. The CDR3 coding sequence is TGCAGCGTTGTCAAGGGGCCGAGCACCGGGGAGCTGTTTTTT. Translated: CSVVKGPSTGELFF.

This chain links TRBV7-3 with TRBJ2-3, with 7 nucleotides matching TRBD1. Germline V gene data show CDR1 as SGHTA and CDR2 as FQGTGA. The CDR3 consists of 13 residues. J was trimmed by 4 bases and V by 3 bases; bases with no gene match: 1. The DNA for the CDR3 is TGTGCCAGCAGCTTCACAGGGGCAGATACGCAGTATTTT. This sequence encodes CASSFTGADTQYF. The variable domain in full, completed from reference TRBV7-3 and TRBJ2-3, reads GAGVSQTPSNKVTEKGKYVELRCDPISGHTALYWYRQSLGQGPEFLIYFQGTGAADDSGLPNDRFFAVRPEGSVSTLKIQRTERGDSAVYLCASSFTGADTQYFGPGTRLTVL.

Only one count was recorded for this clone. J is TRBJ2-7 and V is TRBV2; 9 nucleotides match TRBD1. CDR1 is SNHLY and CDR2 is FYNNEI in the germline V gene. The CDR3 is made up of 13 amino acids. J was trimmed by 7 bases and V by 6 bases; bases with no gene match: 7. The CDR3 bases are TGTGCCAGCAGACGGACAGGGGTTGGGGAGCAGTACTTC. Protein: CASRRTGVGEQYF.

CDR3 nucleotide sequence: TGCAGCGTCCTGGACGGGGGAGAACTTCAAGAGACCCAGTACTTC. It encodes CSVLDGGELQETQYF. The chain links TRBV29-1 to TRBJ2-5; D might be TRBD2 (6 bases). Trimming took 6 bases from V and 2 from J, leaving 19 bases between them. Looked up from germline, CDR1 is SQVTM and CDR2 is ANQGSEA. This CDR3 is built from 15 residues.

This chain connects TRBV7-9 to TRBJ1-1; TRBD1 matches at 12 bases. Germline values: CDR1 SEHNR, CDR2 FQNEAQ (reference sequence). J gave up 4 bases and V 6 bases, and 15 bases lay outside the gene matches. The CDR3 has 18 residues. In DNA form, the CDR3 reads TGTGCCAGCAGGCCAACCAAGGGGGGGACAGGGGGCCGCACTGAAGCTTTCTTT. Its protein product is CASRPTKGGTGGRTEAFF.

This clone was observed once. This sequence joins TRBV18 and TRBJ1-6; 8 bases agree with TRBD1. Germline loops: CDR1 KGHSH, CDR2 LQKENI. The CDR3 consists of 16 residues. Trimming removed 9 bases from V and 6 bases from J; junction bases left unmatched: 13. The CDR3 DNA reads TGTGCCAGTAATTACGACAGGGGACGTGGTAATTCACCCCTCCACTTT. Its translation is CASNYDRGRGNSPLHF.

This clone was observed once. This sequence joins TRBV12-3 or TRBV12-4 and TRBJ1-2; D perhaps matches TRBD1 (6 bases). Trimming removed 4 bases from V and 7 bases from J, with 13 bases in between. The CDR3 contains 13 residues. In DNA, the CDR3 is TGTGCCAGCAGTTCCGGACAGCTAGTTGGCTACACCTTC. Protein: CASSSGQLVGYTF.